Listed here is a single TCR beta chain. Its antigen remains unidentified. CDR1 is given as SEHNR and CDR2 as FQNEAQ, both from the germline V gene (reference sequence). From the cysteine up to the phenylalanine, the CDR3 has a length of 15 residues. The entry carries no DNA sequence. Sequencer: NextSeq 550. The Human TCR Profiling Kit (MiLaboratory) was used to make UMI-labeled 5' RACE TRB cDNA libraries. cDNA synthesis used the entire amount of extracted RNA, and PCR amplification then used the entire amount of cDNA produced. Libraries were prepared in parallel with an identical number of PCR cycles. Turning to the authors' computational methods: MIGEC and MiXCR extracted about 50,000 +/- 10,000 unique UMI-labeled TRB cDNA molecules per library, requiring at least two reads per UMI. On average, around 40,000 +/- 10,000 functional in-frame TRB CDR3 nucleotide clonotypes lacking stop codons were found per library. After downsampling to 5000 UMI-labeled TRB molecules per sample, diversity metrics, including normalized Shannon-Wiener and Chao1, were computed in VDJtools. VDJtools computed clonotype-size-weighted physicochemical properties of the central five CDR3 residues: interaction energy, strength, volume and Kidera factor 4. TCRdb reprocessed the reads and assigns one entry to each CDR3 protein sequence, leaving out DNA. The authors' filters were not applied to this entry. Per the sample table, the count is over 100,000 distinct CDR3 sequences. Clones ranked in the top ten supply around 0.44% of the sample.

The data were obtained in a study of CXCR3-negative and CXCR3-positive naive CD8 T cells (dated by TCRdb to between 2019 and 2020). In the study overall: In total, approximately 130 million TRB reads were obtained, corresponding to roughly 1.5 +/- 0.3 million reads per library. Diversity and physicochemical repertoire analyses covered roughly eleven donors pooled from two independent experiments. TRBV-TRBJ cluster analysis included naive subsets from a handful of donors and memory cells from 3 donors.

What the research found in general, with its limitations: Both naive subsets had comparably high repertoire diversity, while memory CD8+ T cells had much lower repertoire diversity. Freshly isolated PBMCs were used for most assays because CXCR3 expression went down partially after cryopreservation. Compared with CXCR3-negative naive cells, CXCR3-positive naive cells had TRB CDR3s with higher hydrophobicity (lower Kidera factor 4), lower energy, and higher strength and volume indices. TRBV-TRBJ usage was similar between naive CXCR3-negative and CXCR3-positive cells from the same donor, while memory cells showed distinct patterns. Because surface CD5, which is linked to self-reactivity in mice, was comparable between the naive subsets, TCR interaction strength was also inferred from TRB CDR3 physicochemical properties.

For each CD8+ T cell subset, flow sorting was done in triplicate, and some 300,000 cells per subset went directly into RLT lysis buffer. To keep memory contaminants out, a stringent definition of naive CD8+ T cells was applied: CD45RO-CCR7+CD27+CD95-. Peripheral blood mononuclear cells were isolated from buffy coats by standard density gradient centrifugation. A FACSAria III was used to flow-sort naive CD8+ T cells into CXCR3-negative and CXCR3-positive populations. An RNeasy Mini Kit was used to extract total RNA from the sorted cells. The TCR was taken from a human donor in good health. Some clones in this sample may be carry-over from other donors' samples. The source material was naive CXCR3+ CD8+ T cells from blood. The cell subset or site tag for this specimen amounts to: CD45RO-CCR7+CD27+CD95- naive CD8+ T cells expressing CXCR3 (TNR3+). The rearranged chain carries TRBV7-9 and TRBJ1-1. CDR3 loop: CASSAQRGLDTEAFF.